This T cell receptor beta chain came from a study of T cells in narcolepsy. Study-wide context: Enrolled donors included narcolepsy type 1 or type 2 patients and healthy controls. General study points: Autoreactive clone sequences were missing from some blood memory CD4+ repertoires.

Germline CDR1 and CDR2: MDHEN and SYDVKM. The CDR3 consists of 15 residues. Trimming at V came to 5 bases and at J to 3 bases, leaving 8 bases not matched to a gene. As concerns this clone: Its antigen is not known.

Clones were sequenced by immunoSEQ multiplex PCR, and TCRdb holds only the in-frame ones, with some missing. The repertoire includes some 25,000 clones, approximately 85% of them detected once, and roughly 1.4% sits in the top ten. Sequenced input: CD45RA- memory CD4+ T cells from PBMCs. The chain couples TRBV28 to TRBJ1-2, with 8 bases identical to TRBD1. This sequence was found in a human donor with narcolepsy. This CDR3 reads CASSPLPGQDYGYTF. The DNA of the CDR3 is TGTGCCAGCAGTCCGCTCCCGGGACAGGACTATGGCTACACCTTC.